This is a list of T cell receptor beta chains from one sample in a study of T cells in Graves' hyperthyroidism and ophthalmopathy. From the multiplex PCR reads, TCRdb called clonotypes with MiXCR, one entry per CDR3 protein. The sample includes more than 550,000 distinct CDR3 sequences, over 15% of them seen just once. The sample taken for sequencing was blood. The receptors derive from a woman aged 50 to 60 with Graves' hyperthyroidism that later progressed to Graves' ophthalmopathy. CDR3s include the opening cysteine and the closing phenylalanine or tryptophan. The order of the fields is J gene, clone size, D gene, V gene, CDR3 DNA, CDR3 protein. D genes are given only for firm matches. Clone size is shown for a subset of rows, as once, few, many or a class of expanded clone.

TRBJ1-6 . . TRBV3-1 TGTGCCAGCAGCCAAGATGGGGCTGCTAATTCACCCCTCCACTTT CASSQDGAANSPLHF
TRBJ1-1 many . TRBV3-1 TGTGCCAGCAGCCAAGAAGTGCCGGGGACTGAAGCTTTCTTT CASSQEVPGTEAFF
TRBJ2-1 few . TRBV12-3/TRBV12-4 TGTGCCAGCAGTTTACAGCCGAACTCCTACAATGAGCAGTTCTTC CASSLQPNSYNEQFF
TRBJ1-1 . . TRBV18 TGTGCCAGCTTGACGGCCACCACTGAAGCTTTCTTT CASLTATTEAFF
TRBJ1-5 few . TRBV6-1 TGTGCCAGCAGCCCGGGACCGCGGATTAGCAATCAGCCCCAGCATTTT CASSPGPRISNQPQHF
TRBJ1-2 few . TRBV7-9 TGTGCCAGCAGCTTAAGGGTTCTTGGCTACACCTTC CASSLRVLGYTF
TRBJ2-1 few TRBD2 TRBV11-2 TGTGCCAGCGGCTTTAGCGGGGAGGGCAATGAGCAGTTCTTC CASGFSGEGNEQFF
TRBJ2-7 few TRBD1 TRBV7-9 TGTGCCAGCAGCCCCGGACAGGCTGTCTACGAGCAGTACTTC CASSPGQAVYEQYF
TRBJ2-7 many . TRBV27 TGTGCCAGCAGTTCCCGTCCAATTAGCTCCTACGAGCAGTACTTC CASSSRPISSYEQYF
TRBJ1-3 . . TRBV30 TGTGCCTGGAGTTTAGGGTCGGGAAACACCATATATTTT CAWSLGSGNTIYF